This T cell receptor beta chain is from a study of patients and donors after allogeneic stem cell transplantation. The CDR3 runs to 16 residues. Between the trimmed V and J ends, which lost 1 base and 0 bases, there was a span of 9 bases. Germline V gene sequence: CDR1 LNHNV, CDR2 YYDKDF (reference sequence). TCRdb processed the RT-PCR reads anew with MiXCR; each CDR3 protein has one entry. There are some 200,000 distinct CDR3 sequences in the sample; around 41% occur only once, and 33% lies in the top ten. The sample holds a few counts of this clonotype. The chain joins TRBV15 to TRBJ1-4; D is possibly TRBD1 (5 bases). Sequencing was done on a sample of blood, either unsorted or a sorted T cell fraction (not recorded which). The sequence derives from a human donor who was either an allogeneic HSCT recipient or a stem cell or donor lymphocyte infusion donor (not recorded which). It is not recorded whose cells these are; they may come from a transplant donor. DNA of the CDR3: TGTGCCACCAGCAGAGGTGACAGTTCAACTAATGAAAAACTGTTTTTT. This encodes CATSRGDSSTNEKLFF.